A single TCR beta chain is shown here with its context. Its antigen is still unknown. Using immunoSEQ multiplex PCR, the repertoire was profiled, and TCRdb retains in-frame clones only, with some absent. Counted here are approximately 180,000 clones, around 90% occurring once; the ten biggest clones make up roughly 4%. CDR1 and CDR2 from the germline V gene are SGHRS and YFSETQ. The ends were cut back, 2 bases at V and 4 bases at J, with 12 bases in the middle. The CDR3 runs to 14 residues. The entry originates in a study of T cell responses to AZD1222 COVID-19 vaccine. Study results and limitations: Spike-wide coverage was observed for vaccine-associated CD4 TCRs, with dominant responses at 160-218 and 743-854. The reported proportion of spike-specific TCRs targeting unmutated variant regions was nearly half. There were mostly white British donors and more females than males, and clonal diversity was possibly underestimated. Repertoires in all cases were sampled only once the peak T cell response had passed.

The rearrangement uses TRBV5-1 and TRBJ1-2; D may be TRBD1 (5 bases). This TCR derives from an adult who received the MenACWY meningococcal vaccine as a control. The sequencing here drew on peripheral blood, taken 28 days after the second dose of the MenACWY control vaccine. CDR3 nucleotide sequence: TGCGCCAGCAGCTTATCTAGGGACCGCTATGGCTACACCTTC. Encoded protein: CASSLSRDRYGYTF.